This is a list of T cell receptor beta chains from one sample in a study of T cell repertoires in cytomegalovirus infection. Via MiXCR, TCRdb re-called the reads, giving one row per CDR3 protein. The repertoire consists of fewer than 85,000 distinct CDR3 sequences, with more than 3% occurring once and the leading ten covering approximately 20%. Source material: PBMCs. These receptor sequences come from a human donor in good health (CMV status not recorded). Some clones in this sample may be carry-over from other donors' samples. The CDR3 runs from the conserved cysteine through the conserved F or W. Each record gives: V gene, J gene, clone size, CDR3 protein. For some rows the clone size is stated as once, few or many, or as a class when expanded; others skip it.

TRBV6-2/TRBV6-3	TRBJ2-7	many	CASSYPSGRSSSLYEQYF
TRBV20-1	TRBJ1-5	many	CSASGPNQPQHF
TRBV7-2	TRBJ2-3	many	CASSPGGGTDTQYF
TRBV7-2	TRBJ2-1	medium-sized	CASSAGRNEQFF
TRBV6-2/TRBV6-3	TRBJ2-1	many	CASSRLAPPRLSNEQFF
TRBV7-2	TRBJ2-3	many	CASSEILAGGQYF
TRBV12-3/TRBV12-4	TRBJ1-2	many	CASSFEGNGYTF
TRBV5-1	TRBJ2-7	many	CASTPGQSNGEQYF
TRBV7-2	TRBJ1-5	many	CASSLIGGDQPQHF
TRBV12-3/TRBV12-4	TRBJ2-5	many	CASTRDRGTRETQYF
TRBV7-3	TRBJ2-3	many	CASSRFGTSFHTQYF
TRBV7-8	TRBJ2-7	many	CASSWRDPAYEQYF
TRBV11-2	TRBJ2-1	many	CASSLTSGRNEQFF
TRBV7-6	TRBJ1-5	many	CASSLTPGQEHQPQHF
TRBV11-3	TRBJ2-7	NA	CASSSDWGDEQYF
TRBV7-3	TRBJ2-1	many	CASSSLGEQFF
TRBV7-2	TRBJ1-2	many	CASSARVSYGYTF
TRBV12-3/TRBV12-4	TRBJ2-2	many	CASSWGEQDTGELFF
TRBV7-2	TRBJ1-1	many	CASSLYTGGLTEAFF
TRBV2	TRBJ2-1	many	CASSSRGQINEQFF
TRBV5-4	TRBJ2-3	many	CASSLRGISGSPAISTDTQYF
TRBV19	TRBJ1-1	many	CASSIGSANTEAFF
TRBV6-6	TRBJ2-5	many	CATNNDAGFLGAQYF
TRBV12-3/TRBV12-4	TRBJ1-1	many	CASSKGPNTEAFF
TRBV7-2	TRBJ2-1	many	CASSPRGLAGVHEQFF
TRBV7-2	TRBJ2-2	many	CASKGDKTGELFF
TRBV7-2	TRBJ2-1	few	CASSKVGTGILHEQFF
TRBV28	TRBJ2-7	many	CASSSQGRGYYEQYF
TRBV20-1	TRBJ2-1	many	CSATPTHREKPYNEQFF
TRBV11-2	TRBJ2-7	many	CASSPTGQGPYEQYF
TRBV6-2/TRBV6-3	TRBJ1-1	many	CASSPPQGFGEAFF
TRBV11-3	TRBJ2-5	many	CASSLRTSGYQETQYF
TRBV7-2	TRBJ1-5	many	CASSTGPNIPQHF
TRBV7-8	TRBJ2-7	many	CASSGDRGYEQYF
TRBV20-1	TRBJ2-3	NA	CSARGPYQREWTDTQYF
TRBV7-3	TRBJ2-2	many	CASSATGRGNTGELFF
TRBV4-1	TRBJ2-5	many	CASSQEGGGSIQETQYF
TRBV27	TRBJ2-1	many	CASSPGPIGDEQFF
TRBV7-2	TRBJ2-7	many	CASSLGVGTYEQYF
TRBV11-2	TRBJ1-6	many	CASSLSDPSSPLHF
TRBV7-2	TRBJ2-3	many	CASSLGRALAQYF
TRBV7-2	TRBJ1-6	many	CASSLDGRVNSPLHF
TRBV7-2	TRBJ2-6	many	CASSLVGGTPGANVLTF
TRBV7-8	TRBJ1-1	many	CASSLGRTGGLGAFF
TRBV7-2	TRBJ1-6	many	CASSLGPGGSPLHF
TRBV7-2	TRBJ2-2	NA	CASSLRPSVNTGELFF
TRBV7-9	TRBJ1-2	many	CASSLTGTRINNGYTF
TRBV7-9	TRBJ2-7	many	CASSMTDYEQYF
TRBV2	TRBJ2-1	few	CASRGGTFGSSEQFF
TRBV7-2	TRBJ1-1	many	CASSPRGVNTEAFF
TRBV29-1	TRBJ2-7	many	CSVLSGLGYEQYF
TRBV7-2	TRBJ2-7	many	CASSLGFAHEQYF
TRBV11-2	TRBJ2-5	NA	CASSFLSGGVETQYF